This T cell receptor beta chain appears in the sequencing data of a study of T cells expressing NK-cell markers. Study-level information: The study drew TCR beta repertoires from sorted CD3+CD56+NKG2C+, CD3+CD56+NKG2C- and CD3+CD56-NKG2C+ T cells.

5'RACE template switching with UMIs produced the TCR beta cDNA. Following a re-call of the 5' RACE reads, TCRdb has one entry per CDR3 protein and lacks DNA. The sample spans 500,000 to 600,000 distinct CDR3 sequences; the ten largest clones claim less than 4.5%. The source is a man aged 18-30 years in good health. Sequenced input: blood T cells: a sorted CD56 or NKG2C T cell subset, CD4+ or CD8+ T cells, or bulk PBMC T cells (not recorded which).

This CDR3 reads CASSQTGDGREQYF. The J gene is TRBJ2-7, the V gene TRBV27; the TCRdb D gene call, TRBD1, has no DNA to confirm it. The CDR3 contains 14 residues. Germline V gene data show CDR1 as MNHEY and CDR2 as SMNVEV (reference sequence).